This T cell receptor beta chain is from a study of T-cell reconstitution after alpha-beta-depleted transplantation in children (dated by TCRdb to about 2016). Background for the entire study: Using TCR repertoire profiling, the study followed T-cell immune reconstitution in a quantitative way in children after TCRalphabeta/CD19-depleted allogeneic hematopoietic cell transplantation.

The CDR3 covers 15 residues, taking in both the cysteine and the phenylalanine. Here the CDR3 DNA is all that survives: 45 bases in frame from base 1. The germline V end is reduced by 3 bases and the J end by 0 bases; junction bases left unmatched: 5. Library creation used PCR. The instrument was an Illumina HiSeq 2500. TCR libraries were prepared with molecular barcoding, using unique molecular identifiers to normalize TCRbeta repertoire quantification. Through fastp at Q25 and MiXCR, TCRdb rebuilt clones from the public reads, retaining in-frame beta chains. Rows with a matching CDR3 protein are joined into one entry that keeps the most common DNA and genes. This sample lists over 550,000 distinct CDR3 sequences; about 10% were detected once. The ten largest clones take up 4% to 5% of the sample. This clonotype was picked up a small number of times. The antigen this receptor binds is unknown. No per-base quality is available; no much larger clone lies one base away.

The sample in question was PBMCs from the stem cell graft donor, obtained from the stem cell graft. Here the chain combines TRBV12-3 or TRBV12-4 and TRBJ2-7, with 7 junctional bases fitting TRBD2. The receptor comes from a human donor who donated a stem cell graft to a child with acute myeloid leukemia. This receptor has the CDR3 CASSFWGRGSYEQYF. The DNA sequence is as follows: TGTGCCAGCAGTTTTTGGGGGAGGGGCTCCTACGAGCAGTACTTC.